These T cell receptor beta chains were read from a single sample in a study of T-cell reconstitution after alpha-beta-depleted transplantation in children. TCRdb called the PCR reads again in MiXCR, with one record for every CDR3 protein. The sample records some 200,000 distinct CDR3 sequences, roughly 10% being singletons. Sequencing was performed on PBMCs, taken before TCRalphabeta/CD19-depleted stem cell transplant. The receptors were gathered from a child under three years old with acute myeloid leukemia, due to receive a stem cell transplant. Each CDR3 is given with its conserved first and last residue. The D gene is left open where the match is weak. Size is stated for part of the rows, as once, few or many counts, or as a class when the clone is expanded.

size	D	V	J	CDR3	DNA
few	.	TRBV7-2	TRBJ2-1	CASSLVGNQRNEQFF	TGTGCCAGCAGCTTAGTAGGGAACCAACGCAATGAGCAGTTCTTC
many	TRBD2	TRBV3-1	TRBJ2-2	CASSPAGANTGELFF	TGTGCCAGCAGCCCAGCGGGGGCGAACACCGGGGAGCTGTTTTTT
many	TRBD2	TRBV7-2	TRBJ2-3	CASSLVMGSGSTDTQYF	TGTGCCAGCAGCTTAGTTATGGGTAGCGGGAGCACAGATACGCAGTATTTT
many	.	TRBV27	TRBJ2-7	CASSPGPNTYEQYF	TGTGCCAGCAGCCCGGGGCCGAACACCTACGAGCAGTACTTC
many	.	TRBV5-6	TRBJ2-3	CASIQNRRFGKTDTQYF	TGTGCCTCCATCCAAAACCGCAGGTTTGGGAAGACAGATACGCAGTATTTT
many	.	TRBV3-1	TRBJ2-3	CASSQEPQAGATDTQYF	TGTGCCAGCAGCCAAGAGCCCCAGGCGGGGGCCACAGATACGCAGTATTTT
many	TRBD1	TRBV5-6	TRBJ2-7	CASSLVGTGIEQYF	TGTGCCAGCAGCTTGGTCGGGACAGGGATCGAGCAGTACTTC
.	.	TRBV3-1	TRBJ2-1	CASSPNYNEQFF	TGTGCCAGCAGTCCGAATTACAATGAGCAGTTCTTC
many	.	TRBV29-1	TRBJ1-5	CSVVSNSNQPQHF	TGCAGCGTTGTCAGTAACTCCAATCAGCCCCAGCATTTT
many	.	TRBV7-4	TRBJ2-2	CASSFQPRYTGELFF	TGTGCCAGCAGCTTCCAGCCTCGATACACCGGGGAGCTGTTTTTT
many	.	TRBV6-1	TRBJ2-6	CASSAVSGANVLTF	TGTGCCAGCAGTGCGGTCTCTGGGGCCAACGTCCTGACTTTC
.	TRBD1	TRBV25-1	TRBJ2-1	CASKGQGHYNEQFF	TGTGCCAGCAAAGGACAGGGTCATTACAATGAGCAGTTCTTC
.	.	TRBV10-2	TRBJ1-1	CASRKDGNTEAFF	TGCGCCAGCAGAAAGGACGGGAACACTGAAGCTTTCTTT
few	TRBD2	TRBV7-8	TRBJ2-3	CASSSRGGATDTQYF	TGTGCCAGCAGCTCCCGCGGGGGGGCGACAGATACGCAGTATTTT
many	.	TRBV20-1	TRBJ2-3	CSAHYQAHTQYF	TGCAGTGCACACTACCAGGCACATACGCAGTATTTT
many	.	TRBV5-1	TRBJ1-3	CASSLNSPTSGNTIYF	TGCGCCAGCAGCTTGAACAGCCCCACCTCTGGAAACACCATATATTTT
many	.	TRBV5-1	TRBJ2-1	CASSLQGRGLSYNEQFF	TGCGCCAGCAGCTTGCAAGGGCGGGGGCTCTCCTACAATGAGCAGTTCTTC
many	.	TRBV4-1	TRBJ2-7	CASSQYVEAYEQYF	TGCGCCAGCAGCCAATATGTGGAAGCCTACGAGCAGTACTTC
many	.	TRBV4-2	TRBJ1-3	CASSQQVTIGNTIYF	TGTGCCAGCAGCCAACAGGTTACGATTGGAAACACCATATATTTT
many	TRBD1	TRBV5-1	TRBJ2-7	CASSSRDSRYEQYF	TGCGCCAGCAGCTCCCGGGACAGCCGCTACGAGCAGTACTTC
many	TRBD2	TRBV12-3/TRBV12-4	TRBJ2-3	CASSPSGRAVRDTQYF	TGTGCCAGCAGTCCTAGCGGGAGGGCCGTCAGGGATACGCAGTATTTT
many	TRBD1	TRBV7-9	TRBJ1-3	CATSGTGTPGNTIYF	TGTGCCACCTCCGGGACAGGTACCCCCGGAAACACCATATATTTT
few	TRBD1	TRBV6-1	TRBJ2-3	CASTRQGADTQYF	TGTGCCAGCACTCGACAGGGGGCCGATACGCAGTATTTT
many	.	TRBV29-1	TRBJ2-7	CSVEGILFYEQYF	TGCAGCGTTGAAGGCATTCTCTTTTACGAGCAGTACTTC
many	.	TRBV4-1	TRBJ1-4	CASSHREVTNEKLFF	TGCGCCAGCAGCCACAGGGAGGTGACTAATGAAAAACTGTTTTTT
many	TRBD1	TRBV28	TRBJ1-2	CASRGGQASYGYTF	TGTGCCAGCAGGGGGGGACAGGCATCCTATGGCTACACCTTC
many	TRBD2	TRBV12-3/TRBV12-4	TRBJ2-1	CASSFKLWGGSYNEQFF	TGTGCCAGCAGTTTTAAGCTGTGGGGGGGCTCCTACAATGAGCAGTTCTTC
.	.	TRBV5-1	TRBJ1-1	CASSLQAGNTEAFF	TGCGCCAGCAGCTTGCAGGCGGGGAACACTGAAGCTTTCTTT
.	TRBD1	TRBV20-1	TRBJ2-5	CSAKKSQGRWETQYF	TGCAGTGCTAAAAAATCACAGGGGCGCTGGGAGACCCAGTACTTC
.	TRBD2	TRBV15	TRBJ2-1	CATSRDRLAGGDNEQFF	TGTGCCACCAGCAGAGATAGACTAGCGGGAGGGGACAATGAGCAGTTCTTC
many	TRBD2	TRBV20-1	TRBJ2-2	CSASDASGGVVDTGELFF	TGCAGTGCTAGTGATGCTAGCGGGGGGGTTGTTGACACCGGGGAGCTGTTTTTT
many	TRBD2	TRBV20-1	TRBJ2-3	CSATTERGRRGDTQYF	TGCAGTGCCACCACCGAGCGGGGTCGGAGGGGAGATACGCAGTATTTT
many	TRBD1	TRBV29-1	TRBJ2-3	CSVTGEPTDTQYF	TGCAGCGTTACAGGGGAACCCACAGATACGCAGTATTTT
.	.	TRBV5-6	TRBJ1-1	CASSWIPGQGDTEAFF	TGTGCCAGCAGCTGGATTCCGGGACAAGGGGACACTGAAGCTTTCTTT